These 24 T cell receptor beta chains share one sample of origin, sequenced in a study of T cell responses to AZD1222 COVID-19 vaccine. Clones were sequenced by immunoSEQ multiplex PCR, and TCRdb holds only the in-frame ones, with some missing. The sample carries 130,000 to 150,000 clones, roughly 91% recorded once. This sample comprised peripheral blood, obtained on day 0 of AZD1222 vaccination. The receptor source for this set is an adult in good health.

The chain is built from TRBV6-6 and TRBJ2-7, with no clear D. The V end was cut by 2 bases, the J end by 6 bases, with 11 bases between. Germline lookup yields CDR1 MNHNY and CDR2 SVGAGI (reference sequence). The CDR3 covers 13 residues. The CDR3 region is CASSYPSPSEQYF. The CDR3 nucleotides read TGTGCCAGCAGTTACCCTTCTCCCTCCGAGCAGTACTTC.

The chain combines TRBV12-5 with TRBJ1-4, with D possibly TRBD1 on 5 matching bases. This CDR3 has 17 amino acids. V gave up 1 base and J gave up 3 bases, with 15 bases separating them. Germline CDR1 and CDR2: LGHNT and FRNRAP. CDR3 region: CASGLDLPTAPNEKLFF. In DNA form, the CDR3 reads TGTGCTAGTGGTTTGGACCTCCCGACAGCGCCTAATGAAAAACTGTTTTTT.

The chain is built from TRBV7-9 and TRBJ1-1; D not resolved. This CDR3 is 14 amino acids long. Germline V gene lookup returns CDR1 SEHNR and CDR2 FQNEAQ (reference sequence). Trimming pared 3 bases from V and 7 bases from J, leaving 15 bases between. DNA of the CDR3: TGTGCCAGCAGCTTTTCTGGAGTCCGAATTGAAGCTTTCTTT. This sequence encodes CASSFSGVRIEAFF.

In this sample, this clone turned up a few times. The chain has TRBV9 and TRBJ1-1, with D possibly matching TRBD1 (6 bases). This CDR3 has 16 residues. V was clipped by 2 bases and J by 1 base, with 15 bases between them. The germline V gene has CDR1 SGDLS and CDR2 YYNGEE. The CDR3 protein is CASSVGGGQANTEAFF. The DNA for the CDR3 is TGTGCCAGCAGCGTGGGGGGCGGGCAGGCGAACACTGAAGCTTTCTTT.

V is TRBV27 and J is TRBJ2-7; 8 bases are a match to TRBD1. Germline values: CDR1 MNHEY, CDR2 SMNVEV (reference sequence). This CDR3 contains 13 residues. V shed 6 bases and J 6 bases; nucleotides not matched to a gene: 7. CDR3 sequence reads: CASRRLQGGEQYF. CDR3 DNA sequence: TGTGCCAGCAGAAGATTACAGGGGGGCGAGCAGTACTTC.

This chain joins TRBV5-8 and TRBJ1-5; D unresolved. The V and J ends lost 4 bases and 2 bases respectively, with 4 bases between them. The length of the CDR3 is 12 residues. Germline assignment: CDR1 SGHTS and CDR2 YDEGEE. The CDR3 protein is CASSRRNQPQHF. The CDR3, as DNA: TGTGCCAGCAGCCGGCGCAATCAGCCCCAGCATTTT.

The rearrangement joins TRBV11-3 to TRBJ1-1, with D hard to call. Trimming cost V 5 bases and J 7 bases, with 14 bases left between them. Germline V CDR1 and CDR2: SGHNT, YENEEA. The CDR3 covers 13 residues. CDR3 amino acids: CASSHHHPGEAFF. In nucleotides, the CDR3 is TGTGCCAGCAGCCACCATCACCCAGGTGAAGCTTTCTTT.

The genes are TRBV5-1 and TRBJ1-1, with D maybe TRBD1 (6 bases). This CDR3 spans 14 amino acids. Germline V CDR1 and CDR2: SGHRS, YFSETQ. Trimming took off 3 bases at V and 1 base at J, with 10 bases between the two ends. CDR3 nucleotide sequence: TGCGCCAGCAGCTGGGGACACCAGAACACTGAAGCTTTCTTT. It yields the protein CASSWGHQNTEAFF.

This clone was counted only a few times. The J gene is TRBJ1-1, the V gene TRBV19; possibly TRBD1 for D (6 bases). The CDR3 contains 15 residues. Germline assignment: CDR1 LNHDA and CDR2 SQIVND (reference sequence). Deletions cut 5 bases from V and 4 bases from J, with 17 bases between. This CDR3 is CASSPPPDRPTEAFF. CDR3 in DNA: TGTGCCAGTAGTCCGCCACCGGACAGACCCACTGAAGCTTTCTTT.

The CDR3 region is CASSTSRDRNELEAQYF. In DNA, the CDR3 is TGTGCCAGCAGCACGAGCCGGGACCGTAACGAACTTGAGGCCCAGTACTTC. The chain joins TRBV9 to TRBJ2-5; either TRBD1 or TRBD2 may fit D (5 bases each). Germline CDR1 is SGDLS and CDR2 is YYNGEE. The CDR3 consists of 17 residues. V lost 4 bases, J lost 9 bases, and 28 bases lay in between.

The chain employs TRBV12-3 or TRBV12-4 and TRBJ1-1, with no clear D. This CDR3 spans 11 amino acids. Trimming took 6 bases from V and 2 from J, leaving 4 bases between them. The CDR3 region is CASSQNTEAFF. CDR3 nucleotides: TGTGCCAGCAGCCAAAACACTGAAGCTTTCTTT.

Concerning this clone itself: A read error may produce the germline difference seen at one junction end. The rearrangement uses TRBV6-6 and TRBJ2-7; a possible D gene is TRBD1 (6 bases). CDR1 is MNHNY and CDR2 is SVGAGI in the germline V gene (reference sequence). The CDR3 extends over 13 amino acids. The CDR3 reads CASSYGGSDEQYF. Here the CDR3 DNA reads TGTGCCAGCAGTTACGGGGGCTCCGACGAGCAGTACTTC.

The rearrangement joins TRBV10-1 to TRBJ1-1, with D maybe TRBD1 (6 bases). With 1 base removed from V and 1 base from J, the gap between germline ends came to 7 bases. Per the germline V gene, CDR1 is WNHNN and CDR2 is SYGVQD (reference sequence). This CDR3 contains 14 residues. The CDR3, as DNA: TGCGCCAGCAGTGAGTGGGGGGCGAACACTGAAGCTTTCTTT. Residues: CASSEWGANTEAFF.

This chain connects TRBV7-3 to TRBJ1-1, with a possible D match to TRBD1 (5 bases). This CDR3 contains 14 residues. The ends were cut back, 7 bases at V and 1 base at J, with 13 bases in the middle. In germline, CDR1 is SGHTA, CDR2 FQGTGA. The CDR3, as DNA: TGTGCCAGCACCGCCGGGACCCAGAACACTGAAGCTTTCTTT. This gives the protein CASTAGTQNTEAFF.

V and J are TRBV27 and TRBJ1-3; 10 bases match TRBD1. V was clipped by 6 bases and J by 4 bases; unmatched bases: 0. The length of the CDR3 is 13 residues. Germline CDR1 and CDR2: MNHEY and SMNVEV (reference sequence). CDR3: CASRGQGGNTIYF. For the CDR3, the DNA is TGTGCCAGCAGGGGACAGGGGGGAAACACCATATATTTT.

The CDR3 reads CASGLPVQGSEYGYTF. The CDR3 DNA reads as TGTGCTAGTGGTTTGCCCGTACAGGGGTCGGAGTATGGCTACACCTTC. The V and J genes are TRBV12-5 and TRBJ1-2; 7 bases are shared with TRBD1. Germline loops: CDR1 LGHNT, CDR2 FRNRAP. This CDR3 spans 16 amino acids. V lost 2 bases to trimming and J lost 5 bases; unmatched junction nucleotides: 11.

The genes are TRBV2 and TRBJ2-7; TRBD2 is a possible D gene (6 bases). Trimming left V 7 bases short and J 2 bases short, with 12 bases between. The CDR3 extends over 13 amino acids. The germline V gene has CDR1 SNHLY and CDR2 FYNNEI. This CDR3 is CASNTGLPYEQYF. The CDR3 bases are TGTGCCAGCAACACCGGACTACCCTACGAGCAGTACTTC.

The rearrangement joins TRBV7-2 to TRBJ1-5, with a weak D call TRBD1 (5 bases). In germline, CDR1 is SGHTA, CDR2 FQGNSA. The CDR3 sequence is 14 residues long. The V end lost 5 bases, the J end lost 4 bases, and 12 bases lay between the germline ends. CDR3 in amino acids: CASSPGVSNQPQHF. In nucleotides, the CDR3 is TGTGCCAGCAGCCCGGGGGTTTCGAATCAGCCCCAGCATTTT.

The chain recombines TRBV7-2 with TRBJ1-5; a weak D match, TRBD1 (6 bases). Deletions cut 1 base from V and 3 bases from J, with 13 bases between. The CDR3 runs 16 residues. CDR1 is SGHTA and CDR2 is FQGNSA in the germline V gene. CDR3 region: CASSLERGDTNQPQHF. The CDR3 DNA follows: TGTGCCAGCAGCTTAGAAAGAGGGGACACCAATCAGCCCCAGCATTTT.

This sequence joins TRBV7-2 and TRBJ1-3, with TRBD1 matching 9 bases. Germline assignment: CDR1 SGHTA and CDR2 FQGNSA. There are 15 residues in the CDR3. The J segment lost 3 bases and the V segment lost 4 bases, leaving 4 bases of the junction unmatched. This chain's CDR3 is CASSSTGGDGNTIYF. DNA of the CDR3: TGTGCCAGCAGCTCGACAGGGGGAGATGGAAACACCATATATTTT.

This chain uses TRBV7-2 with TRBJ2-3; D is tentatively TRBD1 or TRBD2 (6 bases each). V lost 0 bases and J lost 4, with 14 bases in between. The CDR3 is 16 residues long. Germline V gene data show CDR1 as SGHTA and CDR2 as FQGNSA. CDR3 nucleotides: TGTGCCAGCAGCTTAGCGCCGGGGGCCGGCGCAGATACGCAGTATTTT. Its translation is CASSLAPGAGADTQYF.

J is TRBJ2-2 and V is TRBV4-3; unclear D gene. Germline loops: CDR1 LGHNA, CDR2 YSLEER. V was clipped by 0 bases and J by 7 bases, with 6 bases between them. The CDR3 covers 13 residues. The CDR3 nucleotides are TGCGCCAGCAGCCAAGAAGTGGTCGGGGAGCTGTTTTTT. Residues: CASSQEVVGELFF.

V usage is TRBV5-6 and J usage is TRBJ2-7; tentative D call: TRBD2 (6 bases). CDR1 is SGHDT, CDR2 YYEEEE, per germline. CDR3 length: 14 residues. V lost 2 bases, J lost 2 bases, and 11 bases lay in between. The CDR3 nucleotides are TGTGCCAGCAGCTTCGCGGGAATCGCCTACGAGCAGTACTTC. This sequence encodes CASSFAGIAYEQYF. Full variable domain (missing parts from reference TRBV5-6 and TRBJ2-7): DAGVTQSPTHLIKTRGQQVTLRCSPKSGHDTVSWYQQALGQGPQFIFQYYEEEERQRGNFPDRFSGHQFPNYSSELNVNALLLGDSALYLCASSFAGIAYEQYFGPGTRLTVT.

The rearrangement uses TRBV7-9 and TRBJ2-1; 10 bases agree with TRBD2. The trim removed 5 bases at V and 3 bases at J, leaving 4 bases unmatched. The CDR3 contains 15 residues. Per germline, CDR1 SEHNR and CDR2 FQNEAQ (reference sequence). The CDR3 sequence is CASSLRTSGYNEQFF. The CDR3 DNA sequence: TGTGCCAGCAGCCTGAGGACTAGCGGCTACAATGAGCAGTTCTTC. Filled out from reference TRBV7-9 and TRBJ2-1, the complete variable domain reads DTGVSQNPRHKITKRGQNVTFRCDPISEHNRLYWYRQTLGQGPEFLTYFQNEAQLEKSRLLSDRFSAERPKGSFSTLEIQRTEQGDSAMYLCASSLRTSGYNEQFFGPGTRLTVL.